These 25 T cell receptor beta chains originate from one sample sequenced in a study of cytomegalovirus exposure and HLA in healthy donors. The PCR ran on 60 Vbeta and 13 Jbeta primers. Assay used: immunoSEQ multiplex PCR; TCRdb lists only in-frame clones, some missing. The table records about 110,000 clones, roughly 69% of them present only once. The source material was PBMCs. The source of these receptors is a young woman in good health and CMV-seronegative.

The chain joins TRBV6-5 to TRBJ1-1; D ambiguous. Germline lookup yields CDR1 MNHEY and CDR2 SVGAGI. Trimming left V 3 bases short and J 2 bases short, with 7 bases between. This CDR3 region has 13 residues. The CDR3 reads CASSYQANTEAFF. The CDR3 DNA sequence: TGTGCCAGCAGTTATCAGGCCAACACTGAAGCTTTCTTT.

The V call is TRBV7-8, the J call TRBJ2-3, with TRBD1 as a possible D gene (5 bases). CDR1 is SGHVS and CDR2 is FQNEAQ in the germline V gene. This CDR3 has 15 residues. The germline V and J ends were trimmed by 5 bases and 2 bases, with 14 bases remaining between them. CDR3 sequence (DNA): TGTGCCAGCAGCGCCCACAAGGGGTTCACAGATACGCAGTATTTT. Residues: CASSAHKGFTDTQYF. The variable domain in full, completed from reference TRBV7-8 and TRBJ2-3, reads GAGVSQSPRYKVAKRGQDVALRCDPISGHVSLFWYQQALGQGPEFLTYFQNEAQLDKSGLPSDRFFAERPEGSVSTLKIQRTQQEDSAVYLCASSAHKGFTDTQYFGPGTRLTVL.

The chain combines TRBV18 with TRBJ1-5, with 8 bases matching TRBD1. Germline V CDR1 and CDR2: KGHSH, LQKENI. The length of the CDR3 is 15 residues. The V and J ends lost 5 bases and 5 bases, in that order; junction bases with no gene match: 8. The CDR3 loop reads CASSSNQGAHQPQHF. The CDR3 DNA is TGTGCCAGCTCATCGAATCAGGGGGCCCATCAGCCCCAGCATTTT.

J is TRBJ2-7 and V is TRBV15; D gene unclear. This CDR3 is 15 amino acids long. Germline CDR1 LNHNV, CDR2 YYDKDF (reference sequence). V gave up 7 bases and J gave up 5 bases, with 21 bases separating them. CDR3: CATTPSPGSTDEQYF. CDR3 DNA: TGTGCCACCACCCCAAGCCCGGGTTCCACGGACGAGCAGTACTTC.

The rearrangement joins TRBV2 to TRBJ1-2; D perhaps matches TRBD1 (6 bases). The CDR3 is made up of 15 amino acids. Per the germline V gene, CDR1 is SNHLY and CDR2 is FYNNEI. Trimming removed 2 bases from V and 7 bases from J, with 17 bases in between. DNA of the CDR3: TGTGCCAGCAGTGAATTAGCGGGGGCTCTTTTTGGCTACACCTTC. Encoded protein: CASSELAGALFGYTF.

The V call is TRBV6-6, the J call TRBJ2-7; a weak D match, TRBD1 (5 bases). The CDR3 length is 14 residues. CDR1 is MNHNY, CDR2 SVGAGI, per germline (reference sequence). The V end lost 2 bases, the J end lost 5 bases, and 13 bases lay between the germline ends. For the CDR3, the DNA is TGTGCCAGCAGTTACGGGCAGGGCCTAGACGAGCAGTACTTC. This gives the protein CASSYGQGLDEQYF.

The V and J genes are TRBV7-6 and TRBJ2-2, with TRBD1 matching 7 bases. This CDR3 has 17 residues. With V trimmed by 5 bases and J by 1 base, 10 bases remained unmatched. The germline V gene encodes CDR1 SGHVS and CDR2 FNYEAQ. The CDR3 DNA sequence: TGTGCCAGCAGCCCGACAGGGCCCTCTGGGAACACCGGGGAGCTGTTTTTT. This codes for CASSPTGPSGNTGELFF.

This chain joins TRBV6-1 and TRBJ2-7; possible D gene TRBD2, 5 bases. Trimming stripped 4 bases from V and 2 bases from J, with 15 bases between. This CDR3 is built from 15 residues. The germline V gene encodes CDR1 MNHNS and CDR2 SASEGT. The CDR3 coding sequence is TGTGCCAGCAGTGGAGATCAGCGGTCACCCTACGAGCAGTACTTC. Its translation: CASSGDQRSPYEQYF.

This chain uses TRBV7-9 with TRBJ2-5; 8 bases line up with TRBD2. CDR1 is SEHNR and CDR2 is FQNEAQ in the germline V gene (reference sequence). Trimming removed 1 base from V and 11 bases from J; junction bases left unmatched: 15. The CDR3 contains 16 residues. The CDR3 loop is CASSLGIAGLGSGQYF. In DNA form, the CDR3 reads TGTGCCAGCAGCTTAGGGATAGCGGGACTTGGTTCGGGGCAGTACTTC.

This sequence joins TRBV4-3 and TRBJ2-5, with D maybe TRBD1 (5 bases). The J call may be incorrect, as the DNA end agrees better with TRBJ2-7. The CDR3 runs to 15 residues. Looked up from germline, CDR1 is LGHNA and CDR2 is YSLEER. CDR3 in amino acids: CASSQDLVRGYEQYF. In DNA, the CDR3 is TGCGCCAGCAGCCAAGATCTAGTTAGGGGCTACGAGCAGTACTTC.

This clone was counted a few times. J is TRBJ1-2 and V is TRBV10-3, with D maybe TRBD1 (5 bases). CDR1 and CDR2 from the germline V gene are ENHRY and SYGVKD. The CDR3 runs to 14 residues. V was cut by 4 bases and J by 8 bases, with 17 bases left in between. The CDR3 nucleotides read TGTGCCATCAGTGGCGACAGCCCAATTGGAGGCTACACCTTC. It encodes CAISGDSPIGGYTF.

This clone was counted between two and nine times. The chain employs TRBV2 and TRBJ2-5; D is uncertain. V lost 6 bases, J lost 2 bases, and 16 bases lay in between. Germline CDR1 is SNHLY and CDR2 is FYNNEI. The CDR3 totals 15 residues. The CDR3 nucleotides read TGTGCCAGCAGATACTCCGGATCGCGGCAAGAGACCCAGTACTTC. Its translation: CASRYSGSRQETQYF.

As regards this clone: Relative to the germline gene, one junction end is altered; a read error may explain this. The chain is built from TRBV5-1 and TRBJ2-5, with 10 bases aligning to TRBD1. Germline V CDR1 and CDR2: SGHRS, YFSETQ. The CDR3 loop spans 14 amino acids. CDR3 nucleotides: TGCGCCAGCAGCTTCGGACAGGGGGAAGATACCCAGTACTTC. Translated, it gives CASSFGQGEDTQYF.

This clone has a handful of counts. The CDR3 here is CASSLGGTSGRVAYEQYF. Here the CDR3 DNA reads TGCGCCAGCAGCTTGGGGGGGACTAGCGGGAGGGTCGCCTACGAGCAGTACTTC. This sequence joins TRBV5-1 and TRBJ2-7, with 16 bases lining up with TRBD2. V gave up 0 bases and J gave up 2 bases; unmatched junction bases: 5. The CDR3 has 18 amino acids. Per the germline V gene, CDR1 is SGHRS and CDR2 is YFSETQ.

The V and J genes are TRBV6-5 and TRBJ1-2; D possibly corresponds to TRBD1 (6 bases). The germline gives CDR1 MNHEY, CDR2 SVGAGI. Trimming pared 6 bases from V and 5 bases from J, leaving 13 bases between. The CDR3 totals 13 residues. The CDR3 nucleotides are TGTGCCAGCAGAAAGCCTAGGGGGTATGGCTACACCTTC. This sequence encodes CASRKPRGYGYTF.

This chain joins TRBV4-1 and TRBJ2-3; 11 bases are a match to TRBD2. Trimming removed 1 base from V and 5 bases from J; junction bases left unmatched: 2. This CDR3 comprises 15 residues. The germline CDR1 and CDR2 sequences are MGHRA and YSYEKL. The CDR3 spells CASSQGLAGRDTQYF. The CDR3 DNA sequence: TGCGCCAGCAGCCAAGGACTAGCGGGACGAGATACGCAGTATTTT.

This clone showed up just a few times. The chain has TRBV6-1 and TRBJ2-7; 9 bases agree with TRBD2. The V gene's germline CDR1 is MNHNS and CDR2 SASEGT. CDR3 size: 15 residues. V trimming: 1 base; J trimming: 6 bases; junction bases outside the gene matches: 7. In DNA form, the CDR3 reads TGTGCCAGCAGTGAAGAGATTAGCGGGAGCACCGAGCAGTACTTC. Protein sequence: CASSEEISGSTEQYF.

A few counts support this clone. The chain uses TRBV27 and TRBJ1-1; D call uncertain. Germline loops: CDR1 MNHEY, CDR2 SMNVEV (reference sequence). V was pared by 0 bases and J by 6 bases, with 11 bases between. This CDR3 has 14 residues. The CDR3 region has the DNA TGTGCCAGCAGTTTATCCTTAGCTAAGGCTGAAGCTTTCTTT. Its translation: CASSLSLAKAEAFF.

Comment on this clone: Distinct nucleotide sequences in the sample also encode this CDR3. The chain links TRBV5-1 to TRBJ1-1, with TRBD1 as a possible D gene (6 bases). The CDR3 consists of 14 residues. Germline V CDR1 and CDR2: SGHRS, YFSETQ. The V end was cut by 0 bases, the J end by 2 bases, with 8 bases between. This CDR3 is CASSLEGVNTEAFF. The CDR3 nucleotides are TGCGCCAGCAGCTTGGAGGGGGTAAACACTGAAGCTTTCTTT.

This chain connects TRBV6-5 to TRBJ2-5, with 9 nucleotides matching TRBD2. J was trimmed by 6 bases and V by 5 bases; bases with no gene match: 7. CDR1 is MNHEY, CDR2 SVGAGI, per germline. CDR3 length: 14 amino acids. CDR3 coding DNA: TGTGCCAGCAGTCTTAGCGGGAGAGAGAAGACCCAGTACTTC. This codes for CASSLSGREKTQYF.

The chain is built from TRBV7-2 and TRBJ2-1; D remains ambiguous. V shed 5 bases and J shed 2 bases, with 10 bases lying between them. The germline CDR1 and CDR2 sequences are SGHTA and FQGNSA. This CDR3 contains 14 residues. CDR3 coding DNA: TGTGCCAGCAGCCGACGGGTCCCCTACAATGAGCAGTTCTTC. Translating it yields CASSRRVPYNEQFF. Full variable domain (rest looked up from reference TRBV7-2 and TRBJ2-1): GAGVSQSPSNKVTEKGKDVELRCDPISGHTALYWYRQSLGQGLEFLIYFQGNSAPDKSGLPSDRFSAERTGGSVSTLTIQRTQQEDSAVYLCASSRRVPYNEQFFGPGTRLTVL.

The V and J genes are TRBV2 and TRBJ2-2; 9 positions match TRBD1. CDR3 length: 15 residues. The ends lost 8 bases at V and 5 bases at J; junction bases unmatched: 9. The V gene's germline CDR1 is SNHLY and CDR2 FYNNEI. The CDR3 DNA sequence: TGTGCCAGCTCTTACAGGGGGCGCGGGACCGGGGAGCTGTTTTTT. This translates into CASSYRGRGTGELFF.

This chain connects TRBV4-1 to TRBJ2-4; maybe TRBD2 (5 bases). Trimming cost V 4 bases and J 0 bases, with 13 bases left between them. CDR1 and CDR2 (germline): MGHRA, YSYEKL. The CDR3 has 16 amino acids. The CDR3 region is CASSRYGLSAKNIQYF. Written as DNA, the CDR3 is TGCGCCAGCAGCCGATATGGACTGTCAGCCAAAAACATTCAGTACTTC.

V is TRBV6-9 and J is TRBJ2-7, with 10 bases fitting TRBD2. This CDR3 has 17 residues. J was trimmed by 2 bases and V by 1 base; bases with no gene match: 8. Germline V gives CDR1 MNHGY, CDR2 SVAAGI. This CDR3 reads CASSYWKGLAFPYEQYF. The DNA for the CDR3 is TGTGCCAGCAGTTATTGGAAGGGACTAGCGTTCCCCTACGAGCAGTACTTC.

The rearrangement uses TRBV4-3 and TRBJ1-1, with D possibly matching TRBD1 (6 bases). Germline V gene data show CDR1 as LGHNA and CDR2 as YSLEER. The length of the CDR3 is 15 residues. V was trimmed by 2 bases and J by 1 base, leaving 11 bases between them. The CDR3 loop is CASSQTTGENTEAFF. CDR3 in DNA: TGCGCCAGCAGCCAAACGACAGGTGAGAACACTGAAGCTTTCTTT.